This TCR beta chain was found in a study of T cells after yellow fever vaccination. Germline V CDR1 and CDR2: SGHNT, YYREEE (reference sequence). This CDR3 is built from 15 residues. J was trimmed by 2 bases and V by 0 bases; bases with no gene match: 0. This clonotype has just a few counts. TCRdb re-called the 5' RACE reads through MiXCR, storing one row per CDR3 protein. The sample includes about 120,000 distinct CDR3 sequences, approximately 8.4% of them seen just once. The TCR comes from a man aged 25-45 years who received the YFV17D yellow fever vaccine. Sequenced material: CD8+ T cells sorted from PBMCs, taken 45 days after the yellow fever booster vaccination. The V and J genes are TRBV5-4 and TRBJ2-3, with 10 bases aligning to TRBD1. The CDR3 sequence is CASSLGQGATDTQYF. Here the CDR3 DNA reads TGTGCCAGCAGCTTGGGACAGGGGGCCACAGATACGCAGTATTTT.